This TCR beta chain was documented in a study of shared clonotypes between healthy human individuals. The study, taken as a whole, reports: Among several donors, around 5% of naive CD4 clonotypes were found in common.

V was shortened by 4 bases and J by 5 bases, with 12 bases between the two germline ends. Germline V gene sequence: CDR1 MGHDK, CDR2 SYGVNS. The CDR3 extends over 14 amino acids. Terminally differentiated effector memory CD45RA+ cells were excluded by CCR7 positive selection of CD45RO-negative cells. The donors were all Caucasian adults (living in Nashville, Tennessee). This was a deep-level run. Profiled with immunoSEQ multiplex PCR; TCRdb holds only in-frame clones, not every one. This table holds some 740,000 clones, 80% to 95% found once. This clone was recorded once. Antigen unknown. This chain uses TRBV25-1 with TRBJ1-5; a weak D match, TRBD1 (6 bases). The sequence was collected from a man aged 25 to 40 in good health. Sequenced input: naive CD8+ T cells sorted from blood. The CDR3 bases are TGTGCCAGCAGTGGGAGACAGGAACATCAGCCCCAGCATTTT. Protein product: CASSGRQEHQPQHF. Filled out from reference TRBV25-1 and TRBJ1-5, the complete variable domain reads EADIYQTPRYLVIGTGKKITLECSQTMGHDKMYWYQQDPGMELHLIHYSYGVNSTEKGDLSSESTVSRIRTEHFPLTLESARPSHTSQYLCASSGRQEHQPQHFGDGTRLSIL.